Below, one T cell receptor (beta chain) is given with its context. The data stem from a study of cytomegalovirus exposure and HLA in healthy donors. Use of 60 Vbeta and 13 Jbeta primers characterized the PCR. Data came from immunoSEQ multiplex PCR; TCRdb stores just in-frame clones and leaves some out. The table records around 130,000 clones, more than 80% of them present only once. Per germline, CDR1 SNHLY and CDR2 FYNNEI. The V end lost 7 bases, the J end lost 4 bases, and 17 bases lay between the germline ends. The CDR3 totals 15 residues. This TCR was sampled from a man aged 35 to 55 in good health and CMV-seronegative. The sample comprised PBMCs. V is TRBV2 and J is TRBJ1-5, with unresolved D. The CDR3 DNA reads TGTGCCAGCAACCTTTTCGGCACGACTAATCAGCCCCAGCATTTT. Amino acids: CASNLFGTTNQPQHF. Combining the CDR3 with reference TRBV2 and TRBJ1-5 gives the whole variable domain EPEVTQTPSHQVTQMGQEVILRCVPISNHLYFYWYRQILGQKVEFLVSFYNNEISEKSEIFDDQFSVERPDGSNFTLKIRSTKLEDSAMYFCASNLFGTTNQPQHFGDGTRLSIL.